This T cell receptor beta chain was documented in a study of spatial heterogeneity in lung cancer. Time point in this sample: sample taken at primary tumor resection. This clonotype was seen at least ten times. Its cognate antigen is unknown. The study's findings and limits: How many expanded intratumoral alpha and beta TCRs were present tracked the tumor mutation count, which was a count of nonsynonymous mutations.

V trimming: 1 base; J trimming: 2 bases; junction bases outside the gene matches: 12. The CDR3 has 18 residues. Germline lookup yields CDR1 DFQATT and CDR2 SNEGSKA (reference sequence). TCRdb recomputed calls from the 5' RACE reads with MiXCR, one row per CDR3 protein. Found here are over 10,000 distinct CDR3 sequences, roughly 3.3% of them singletons; the top ten hold about 17%. The specimen comprised lung tumor tissue, sampled at surgery. The chain joins TRBV20-1 to TRBJ1-5; TRBD1 agrees at 9 bases. The clonotype comes from a male donor with early-stage non-small cell lung cancer. The CDR3 sequence: CSARGEIIRTGGNQPQHF. Here the CDR3 DNA reads TGCAGTGCTAGAGGAGAAATTATACGGACAGGGGGCAATCAGCCCCAGCATTTT.